The 18 T cell receptor beta chains given below trace back to one sample, sequenced in a study of PD-1 blockade in classical Hodgkin lymphoma. Relapse after autologous stem cell transplantation occurred in every patient, and brentuximab vedotin exposure varied. Method: immunoSEQ multiplex PCR; TCRdb's copy keeps in-frame clones and lacks some. This table has about 94,000 clones, 89% appearing once. Sample: peripheral blood mononuclear cells (PBMCs), taken before the second cycle of nivolumab. Source of these receptors: a human donor with classical Hodgkin lymphoma.

The count of this clone is one. CDR3 coding DNA: TGTGCCAGCAGCTTCGACTTGGGGGGATCCTACGAGCAGTACTTC. It translates to CASSFDLGGSYEQYF. The J gene is TRBJ2-7, the V gene TRBV5-4, with D possibly being TRBD2 (6 bases). Per the germline V gene, CDR1 is SGHNT and CDR2 is YYREEE (reference sequence). The CDR3 runs 15 residues. V was pared by 2 bases and J by 1 base, with 13 bases between.

The genes are TRBV27 and TRBJ2-7, with TRBD1 matching 7 bases. The germline V gene encodes CDR1 MNHEY and CDR2 SMNVEV (reference sequence). V lost 0 bases and J lost 6; bases outside the gene matches: 5. There are 14 residues in the CDR3. CDR3 amino acids: CASSLSLGGSEQYF. CDR3 coding DNA: TGTGCCAGCAGTTTATCGTTAGGGGGCTCCGAGCAGTACTTC.

The rearrangement links TRBV4-1 to TRBJ2-3; 8 bases are a match to TRBD2. Per the germline V gene, CDR1 is MGHRA and CDR2 is YSYEKL. The CDR3 runs to 16 residues. The ends lost 4 bases at V and 4 bases at J; junction bases unmatched: 10. The CDR3 region has the DNA TGCGCCAGCAGCCCAAGGGGGGGCGGGGGGCCAGATACGCAGTATTTT. As protein: CASSPRGGGGPDTQYF.

The chain links TRBV7-9 to TRBJ2-1; tentative D call: TRBD2 (7 bases). This CDR3 region has 17 residues. Trimming removed 5 bases at V and 9 bases at J, with 26 bases between. The V gene's germline CDR1 is SEHNR and CDR2 FQNEAQ (reference sequence). CDR3 in amino acids: CASSIVRGGPPGGEQFF. CDR3 in DNA: TGTGCCAGCAGCATAGTGAGAGGGGGGCCCCCGGGGGGTGAGCAGTTCTTC.

The chain combines TRBV2 with TRBJ2-2, with a weak D call TRBD2 (5 bases). The CDR3 has 17 residues. Germline-derived CDR1 and CDR2 are SNHLY and FYNNEI. V lost 8 bases to trimming and J lost 4 bases, with 23 bases between them. CDR3: CASGERGGGWSTGELFF. CDR3 bases: TGTGCCAGCGGAGAACGGGGTGGAGGATGGAGCACCGGGGAGCTGTTTTTT. Combining the CDR3 with reference TRBV2 and TRBJ2-2 gives the whole variable domain EPEVTQTPSHQVTQMGQEVILRCVPISNHLYFYWYRQILGQKVEFLVSFYNNEISEKSEIFDDQFSVERPDGSNFTLKIRSTKLEDSAMYFCASGERGGGWSTGELFFGEGSRLTVL.

This chain connects TRBV27 to TRBJ1-6; TRBD1 matches 8 bases. V lost 2 bases to trimming and J lost 7 bases; unmatched junction nucleotides: 7. This CDR3 spans 16 amino acids. Germline CDR1 MNHEY, CDR2 SMNVEV (reference sequence). The CDR3: CASSLGNRGENSPLHF. The CDR3 DNA sequence: TGTGCCAGCAGTTTAGGAAACAGGGGGGAAAATTCACCCCTCCACTTT.

The V call is TRBV5-1, the J call TRBJ2-7; perhaps TRBD1 as D (6 bases). Per the germline V gene, CDR1 is SGHRS and CDR2 is YFSETQ. Trimming took off 1 base at V and 2 bases at J, with 10 bases between the two ends. The CDR3 runs 14 residues. CDR3 region: CASSLSSGAYEQYF. The CDR3 nucleotides are TGCGCCAGCAGCTTGTCTTCAGGGGCCTACGAGCAGTACTTC.

The chain has TRBV10-3 and TRBJ2-1; D ambiguous. Germline CDR1 reads ENHRY; CDR2 reads SYGVKD. The V end lost 6 bases, the J end lost 6 bases, and 12 bases lay between the germline ends. This CDR3 has 13 amino acids. CDR3 amino acids: CAISLTHRNEQFF. CDR3 DNA: TGTGCCATCAGCCTGACACATCGCAATGAGCAGTTCTTC.

The V gene is TRBV29-1, the J gene TRBJ2-1; D possibly corresponds to TRBD1 (6 bases). Trimming shortened V by 6 bases and J by 0 bases, and 9 bases separated the two germline ends. The CDR3 covers 13 residues. The V gene's germline CDR1 is SQVTM and CDR2 ANQGSEA. The CDR3 nucleotides read TGCAGCGTGACAGGAGCCTCCTACAATGAGCAGTTCTTC. It translates to CSVTGASYNEQFF.

The chain carries TRBV15 and TRBJ2-7, with a tentative D call TRBD2 (7 bases). V lost 2 bases and J 2 bases, leaving 19 bases between the germline ends. Germline CDR1 reads LNHNV; CDR2 reads YYDKDF (reference sequence). The CDR3 contains 17 residues. As DNA, the CDR3 is TGTGCCACCAGCAGACCCTACAGGGAGGCGGGGGCCTACGAGCAGTACTTC. It is translated as CATSRPYREAGAYEQYF.

This chain uses TRBV5-1 with TRBJ2-1, with 7 bases identical to TRBD2. CDR1 is SGHRS, CDR2 YFSETQ, per germline. The CDR3 has 16 amino acids. The V segment lost 4 bases and the J segment 1 base; nucleotides outside the gene matches: 8. CDR3 nucleotides: TGCGCCAGCAGCCGACTGGGACTACAATCCTACAATGAGCAGTTCTTC. Protein product: CASSRLGLQSYNEQFF.

The chain has TRBV4-1 and TRBJ2-7, with a possible D match to TRBD2 (6 bases). The CDR3 sequence is 14 residues long. The germline gives CDR1 MGHRA, CDR2 YSYEKL. The V and J ends lost 3 bases and 7 bases respectively, with 16 bases between them. The CDR3 DNA reads as TGCGCCAGCAGCCATGTAGAAGCCGCGGGGGAGCAGTACTTC. Protein product: CASSHVEAAGEQYF.

This sequence joins TRBV2 and TRBJ1-1; TRBD1 might be the D (6 bases). The CDR3 extends over 13 amino acids. The germline CDR1 and CDR2 sequences are SNHLY and FYNNEI. The germline V and J ends were trimmed by 10 bases and 0 bases, with 12 bases remaining between them. This chain's CDR3 is CATEDSLNTEAFF. The CDR3 DNA follows: TGTGCCACCGAGGACAGTTTGAACACTGAAGCTTTCTTT.

The V call is TRBV7-9, the J call TRBJ2-5; D tentatively reads TRBD1 or TRBD2 (6 bases each). The CDR3 has 15 residues. V lost 4 bases, J lost 10 bases, and 22 bases lay in between. The V gene's germline CDR1 is SEHNR and CDR2 FQNEAQ (reference sequence). The CDR3 nucleotides are TGTGCCAGCAGCTCAGAATCTAGGGGGGCGGGGAGCCAGTACTTC. This sequence encodes CASSSESRGAGSQYF.

V and J are TRBV5-1 and TRBJ2-2; the D gene is possibly TRBD1 (5 bases). The CDR3 has 14 residues. The V gene's germline CDR1 is SGHRS and CDR2 YFSETQ. V lost 2 bases and J 1 base, leaving 6 bases between the germline ends. CDR3 coding DNA: TGCGCCAGCAGCTTAGGACAGAACACCGGGGAGCTGTTTTTT. Residues: CASSLGQNTGELFF. The full variable domain, rest sourced from reference TRBV5-1 and TRBJ2-2, is KAGVTQTPRYLIKTRGQQVTLSCSPISGHRSVSWYQQTPGQGLQFLFEYFSETQRNKGNFPGRFSGRQFSNSRSEMNVSTLELGDSALYLCASSLGQNTGELFFGEGSRLTVL.

The chain uses TRBV27 and TRBJ1-1; TRBD1 matches at 12 bases. Losses at the gene ends were 4 bases for V and 4 bases for J; bases not matched to a gene: 10. Germline CDR1 is MNHEY and CDR2 is SMNVEV (reference sequence). CDR3 size: 17 residues. CDR3 sequence reads: CASSYYGTGGDVTEAFF. For the CDR3, the DNA is TGTGCCAGCAGTTACTACGGGACAGGGGGCGATGTCACTGAAGCTTTCTTT.

The rearrangement links TRBV7-2 to TRBJ2-5; D is unclear. Between the trimmed V and J ends, which lost 6 bases and 1 base, there was a span of 18 bases. The CDR3 contains 16 residues. Germline-derived CDR1 and CDR2 are SGHTA and FQGNSA. In DNA form, the CDR3 reads TGTGCCAGCAGTTCCAGGAGTAGCTTTCTCCAAGAGACCCAGTACTTC. It yields the protein CASSSRSSFLQETQYF.

This clone was seen just once. This sequence joins TRBV5-4 and TRBJ2-1, with TRBD1 as a possible D gene (6 bases). This CDR3 region has 13 residues. Trimming took 6 bases from V and 5 from J, leaving 12 bases between them. In germline, CDR1 is SGHNT, CDR2 YYREEE (reference sequence). CDR3 sequence (DNA): TGTGCCAGCACCGGGGACACCGACAATGAGCAGTTCTTC. Residues: CASTGDTDNEQFF. The full variable domain, with the rest looked up from reference TRBV5-4 and TRBJ2-1, is ETGVTQSPTHLIKTRGQQVTLRCSSQSGHNTVSWYQQALGQGPQFIFQYYREEENGRGNFPPRFSGLQFPNYSSELNVNALELDDSALYLCASTGDTDNEQFFGPGTRLTVL.